Below are 27 T cell receptor beta chains sequenced from a single sample in a study of glioma-infiltrating T cells. TCR alpha and beta CDR3 regions were amplified from RNA using iRepertoire nested multiplex PCR. Via MiXCR, TCRdb re-called the multiplex PCR reads, giving one row per CDR3 protein. The repertoire holds approximately 120,000 distinct CDR3 sequences, with about 25% as singletons. The material sequenced was glioma tissue, nonneoplastic brain tissue, or PBMCs (not recorded which). These receptors originate from a human donor with low-grade glioma or glioblastoma, undergoing nonglioma brain surgery, or in good health (not recorded which).

This clonotype came up a few times. The chain carries TRBV5-5 and TRBJ2-6; D uncertain. Trimming shortened V by 0 bases and J by 4 bases, and 8 bases separated the two germline ends. CDR1 SGHKS and CDR2 YYEKEE come from the germline V gene (reference sequence). This CDR3 has 15 amino acids. The chain's CDR3 is CASSLEGYGANVLTF. The CDR3, as DNA: TGTGCCAGCAGCTTGGAAGGGTACGGGGCCAACGTCCTGACTTTC.

Comments on this clonotype: One end of the junction fails to match germline, which may point to a read error. The V call is TRBV6-2 or TRBV6-3, the J call TRBJ2-7; no clear D. CDR1 and CDR2 from the germline V gene are MNHEY and SVGEGT. The CDR3 is 12 amino acids. The CDR3 DNA is TGTTCCAGCTCCAAGTCCTACAACGAGCAGTACTTC. It codes for CSSSKSYNEQYF.

A note on this clonotype: A much larger clone differs by one base, so this may be a read error. This chain joins TRBV29-1 and TRBJ1-2; the D is unclear. Germline V CDR1 and CDR2: SQVTM, ANQGSEA. The CDR3 is 13 residues long. The CDR3, as DNA: TGCAGCGCTCGGACGGACTTAACATATGACTACACCTTC. This translates into CSARTDLTYDYTF. Together with reference TRBV29-1 and TRBJ1-2, the CDR3 gives the full variable domain: SAVISQKPSRDICQRGTSLTIQCQVDSQVTMMFWYRQQPGQSLTLIATANQGSEATYESGFVIDKFPISRPNLTFSTLTVSNMSPEDSSIYLCSARTDLTYDYTFGSGTRLTVV.

This clonotype was recorded at least ten times. In DNA, the CDR3 is TGTGCCAGCACGTCCAACTTAGGGAGCAATCAGCCCCAGCATTTT. Its translation is CASTSNLGSNQPQHF. The V and J genes are TRBV2 and TRBJ1-5; D remains unclear. In germline, CDR1 is SNHLY, CDR2 FYNNEI. The CDR3 loop spans 15 amino acids. V dropped 7 bases and J dropped 1 base, with 14 bases sitting between them.

The table lists this clonotype with many counts. The rearrangement joins TRBV18 to TRBJ1-5; D not resolved. The ends were cut back, 2 bases at V and 4 bases at J, with 15 bases in the middle. From germline, CDR1 is KGHSH and CDR2 LQKENI. The CDR3 runs 16 residues. CDR3 residues: CASSPDVPANNQPQHF. The CDR3, as DNA: TGTGCCAGCTCACCAGATGTACCAGCTAATAATCAGCCCCAGCATTTT.

This clonotype was seen at least ten times. The chain links TRBV27 to TRBJ1-6; no definite D call. V lost 7 bases and J lost 9, with 28 bases in between. The CDR3 runs to 18 residues. The germline V gene encodes CDR1 MNHEY and CDR2 SMNVEV (reference sequence). CDR3 amino acids: CASTSLAVRPLLSSPLHF. CDR3 DNA sequence: TGTGCCAGCACTTCCTTGGCCGTGCGGCCACTACTAAGTTCACCCCTCCACTTT.

This clonotype occurred many times. This sequence joins TRBV20-1 and TRBJ2-3, with 8 positions matching TRBD2. This CDR3 contains 12 residues. Per germline, CDR1 DFQATT and CDR2 SNEGSKA (reference sequence). This chain's CDR3 is CSVRAGGPTQYF. CDR3 in DNA: TGCAGCGTCAGGGCGGGGGGTCCTACGCAGTATTTT.

There are many counts of this clonotype. This chain uses TRBV20-1 with TRBJ2-2, with 9 bases fitting TRBD2. V lost 6 bases and J lost 1; bases outside the gene matches: 3. The CDR3 length is 14 residues. Germline loops: CDR1 DFQATT, CDR2 SNEGSKA (reference sequence). CDR3 sequence reads: CSAQTSGNTGELFF. CDR3 DNA sequence: TGCAGTGCCCAGACTAGCGGGAACACCGGGGAGCTGTTTTTT.

This clonotype has at least ten counts. V gene TRBV20-1 combines with J gene TRBJ2-5; 9 nucleotides match TRBD2. V lost 3 bases and J lost 2; bases outside the gene matches: 7. The CDR3 consists of 15 residues. Per the germline V gene, CDR1 is DFQATT and CDR2 is SNEGSKA (reference sequence). CDR3 region: CSARPTSGSQETQYF. CDR3 sequence (DNA): TGCAGTGCTAGGCCGACTAGCGGATCTCAAGAGACCCAGTACTTC.

This clonotype occurred many times. J is TRBJ2-2 and V is TRBV6-1, with TRBD2 matching over 9 bases. The CDR3 consists of 15 residues. The germline gives CDR1 MNHNS, CDR2 SASEGT. J gave up 6 bases and V 7 bases, and 9 bases lay outside the gene matches. The CDR3 DNA reads TGTGCCAGCATCCAATCCCTAGCGGGACCCGGGGAGCTGTTTTTT. Translating gives CASIQSLAGPGELFF.

The chain joins TRBV10-2 to TRBJ2-3; D is possibly TRBD1 or TRBD2 (5 bases each). Germline lookup yields CDR1 WSHSY and CDR2 SAAADI. The CDR3 spans 16 residues. The ends were cut back, 5 bases at V and 4 bases at J, with 19 bases in the middle. CDR3 protein: CASSRGSRRASDTQYF. CDR3 in DNA: TGCGCCAGCAGTCGGGGCTCCCGCAGGGCATCAGATACGCAGTATTTT.

This clonotype was recorded many times. The genes are TRBV3-1 and TRBJ2-7; D ambiguous. The CDR3 sequence is 14 residues long. V was clipped by 7 bases and J by 4 bases, with 17 bases between them. From germline, CDR1 is LGHDT and CDR2 YNNKEL (reference sequence). The CDR3, as DNA: TGTGCCAGCACCTCGAGAGAGACCCAGTACGAGCAGTACTTC. Protein: CASTSRETQYEQYF.

This clonotype was picked up many times. The chain has TRBV6-1 and TRBJ2-1; 7 nucleotides match TRBD2. V lost 5 bases and J lost 7; bases outside the gene matches: 14. The CDR3 has 16 amino acids. The germline V gene encodes CDR1 MNHNS and CDR2 SASEGT. The CDR3 is CASSHVGGSALNEQFF. The CDR3 nucleotides are TGTGCCAGCAGTCACGTCGGGGGGTCGGCTTTGAATGAGCAGTTCTTC.

This clonotype has a count of ten or more. The genes are TRBV7-2 and TRBJ2-3; no clear D. Trimming left V 3 bases short and J 3 bases short, with 4 bases between. Germline CDR1 SGHTA, CDR2 FQGNSA. The CDR3 consists of 12 residues. The CDR3, as DNA: TGTGCCAGCAGCTTGTTAACAGATACGCAGTATTTT. It codes for CASSLLTDTQYF. The full variable domain, completed using reference TRBV7-2 and TRBJ2-3, is GAGVSQSPSNKVTEKGKDVELRCDPISGHTALYWYRQSLGQGLEFLIYFQGNSAPDKSGLPSDRFSAERTGGSVSTLTIQRTQQEDSAVYLCASSLLTDTQYFGPGTRLTVL.

The chain joins TRBV19 to TRBJ2-4, with 11 bases identical to TRBD1. This CDR3 has 15 residues. The junction had 6 bases not matched to a gene; V was cut back by 6 bases and J by 5 bases. Looked up from germline, CDR1 is LNHDA and CDR2 is SQIVND (reference sequence). CDR3 coding DNA: TGTGCCAGTAGCAGGGACAGGGGGGCCCAAAACATTCAGTACTTC. The encoded protein is CASSRDRGAQNIQYF. The variable domain in full, with the rest retrieved from reference TRBV19 and TRBJ2-4, is DGGITQSPKYLFRKEGQNVTLSCEQNLNHDAMYWYRQDPGQGLRLIYYSQIVNDFQKGDIAEGYSVSREKKESFPLTVTSAQKNPTAFYLCASSRDRGAQNIQYFGAGTRLSVL.

The chain employs TRBV29-1 and TRBJ2-7; 11 positions match TRBD1. CDR1 is SQVTM, CDR2 ANQGSEA, per germline. CDR3 length equals 14 residues. With V trimmed by 5 bases and J by 4 bases, 7 bases remained unmatched. CDR3 in amino acids: CSVNGGTGGYEQYF. In DNA form, the CDR3 reads TGCAGCGTTAACGGGGGGACAGGGGGATACGAGCAGTACTTC.

This clonotype occurred many times. The V gene is TRBV20-1, the J gene TRBJ2-7; the match to TRBD1 covers 11 bases. The CDR3 is 13 amino acids. Germline CDR1 is DFQATT and CDR2 is SNEGSKA (reference sequence). Trimming at V came to 7 bases and at J to 5 bases, leaving 7 bases not matched to a gene. CDR3 residues: CSGPRDRGDEQYF. The CDR3 DNA is TGCAGTGGGCCCCGGGACAGGGGGGACGAGCAGTACTTC.

This clonotype was counted many times. V is TRBV4-2 and J is TRBJ1-1; D ambiguous. The V and J ends lost 4 bases and 0 bases respectively, with 12 bases between them. The CDR3 totals 15 residues. The V gene's germline CDR1 is LGHNA and CDR2 YNFKEQ. The CDR3 is CASSPSITMNTEAFF. CDR3 coding DNA: TGTGCCAGCAGCCCCAGTATAACGATGAACACTGAAGCTTTCTTT.

This clonotype was seen repeatedly, ten times or more. The rearrangement joins TRBV2 to TRBJ2-3; D may be TRBD2 (5 bases). V was cut by 7 bases and J by 2 bases, with 13 bases left in between. CDR1 SNHLY and CDR2 FYNNEI come from the germline V gene. The CDR3 extends over 14 amino acids. CDR3 amino acids: CASKQEGPTDTQYF. The CDR3 bases are TGTGCCAGCAAACAAGAGGGTCCCACAGATACGCAGTATTTT.

This clonotype was counted a few times. V usage is TRBV12-3 or TRBV12-4 and J usage is TRBJ1-4; TRBD1 is a possible D gene (5 bases). This CDR3 has 14 residues. Trimming removed 2 bases from V and 7 bases from J, with 11 bases in between. As DNA, the CDR3 is TGTGCCAGCAGTTTAAGCGGGGCGCGTGAAAAACTGTTTTTT. This encodes CASSLSGAREKLFF.

This clonotype was counted at least ten times. J is TRBJ1-4 and V is TRBV27; D may be TRBD1 (5 bases). The CDR3 is 12 amino acids. The V end lost 2 bases, the J end lost 8 bases, and 6 bases lay between the germline ends. Germline-derived CDR1 and CDR2 are MNHEY and SMNVEV (reference sequence). The CDR3: CASSLEGEKLFF. The CDR3 DNA follows: TGTGCCAGCAGTTTAGAGGGGGAAAAACTGTTTTTT. Together with reference TRBV27 and TRBJ1-4, the CDR3 gives the full variable domain: EAQVTQNPRYLITVTGKKLTVTCSQNMNHEYMSWYRQDPGLGLRQIYYSMNVEVTDKGDVPEGYKVSRKEKRNFPLILESPSPNQTSLYFCASSLEGEKLFFGSGTQLSVL.

This clonotype was seen a few times. V usage is TRBV11-3 and J usage is TRBJ2-3, with TRBD2 identical over 7 bases. Germline CDR1 SGHNT, CDR2 YENEEA. The CDR3 is 17 amino acids. The ends lost 3 bases at V and 2 bases at J; junction bases unmatched: 11. Here the CDR3 reads CASSFRSSGRITDTQYF. The CDR3 nucleotides read TGTGCCAGCAGCTTCAGGTCTAGCGGACGTATCACAGATACGCAGTATTTT.

On this clonotype: This clone may be a read error of a much larger clone one base away. This chain links TRBV7-2 with TRBJ2-7, with D tentatively TRBD1 (6 bases). CDR1 is SGHTA and CDR2 is FQGNSA in the germline V gene. Trimming left V 3 bases short and J 1 base short, with 19 bases between. The CDR3 is 17 amino acids. The DNA for the CDR3 is TGTGCCAGCAGCTTTAATATATCTAGCAGGGGTTCCTACGAGCAGTACTTC. It yields the protein CASSFNISSRGSYEQYF.

This clonotype was observed at least ten times. The V gene is TRBV18, the J gene TRBJ2-5; 14 bases are shared with TRBD2. CDR1 KGHSH and CDR2 LQKENI come from the germline V gene. The CDR3 covers 16 residues. V shed 0 bases, J shed 6 bases, and the junction held 3 bases outside the gene matches. CDR3 in amino acids: CASSPPGTSGRKTQYF. DNA of the CDR3: TGTGCCAGCTCACCACCGGGGACTAGCGGGAGAAAGACCCAGTACTTC.

This clonotype was counted ten times or more. The chain is built from TRBV6-6 and TRBJ1-2; 9 bases match TRBD1. This CDR3 region has 16 residues. J gave up 4 bases and V 2 bases, and 8 bases lay outside the gene matches. From germline, CDR1 is MNHNY and CDR2 SVGAGI (reference sequence). This chain's CDR3 is CASSYRGTGKGYGYTF. The CDR3 coding sequence is TGTGCCAGCAGTTACCGCGGGACAGGGAAGGGCTATGGCTACACCTTC.

In regard to this clonotype: No conserved phenylalanine or tryptophan is present at the end of the CDR3, so a read error is the likely explanation. This chain links TRBV5-1 with TRBJ1-6; D gene unclear. V lost 4 bases, J lost 10 bases, and 12 bases lay in between. This CDR3 is built from 13 residues. CDR1 and CDR2 from the germline V gene are SGHRS and YFSETQ. CDR3 amino acids: CASSASPNSPLHL. CDR3 nucleotide sequence: TGCGCCAGCAGCGCGAGTCCAAACTCACCCCTCCACCTT.

This clonotype was counted at least ten times. The chain recombines TRBV19 with TRBJ1-1, with no clear D. The CDR3 spans 14 residues. The V gene's germline CDR1 is LNHDA and CDR2 SQIVND (reference sequence). Trimming shortened V by 5 bases and J by 1 base, and 11 bases separated the two germline ends. Here the CDR3 reads CASSLRRANTEAFF. The CDR3 coding sequence is TGTGCCAGTAGTTTGCGACGGGCGAACACTGAAGCTTTCTTT.